This entry lists 20 T cell receptor beta chains sequenced from one sample in a study of Ad26.COV2.S vaccination and SARS-CoV-2 variants. The table came from immunoSEQ multiplex PCR; TCRdb's copy has only in-frame clones and leaves some out. The table shows about 350,000 clones, with 88% occurring only once. Treatment: roughly 18 received Ad26.COV2.S at low or high dose, single or two shots; several received placebo; per-sample allocation not given. It was on day 63 after the first vaccine or placebo injection that samples were taken. The material sequenced was peripheral blood, taken in a trial of Ad26.COV2.S vaccine versus placebo. Receptors originate from a person between 18 and 65 years old who received the Ad26.COV2.S COVID-19 vaccine or a placebo.

The chain is built from TRBV10-1 and TRBJ1-3; D is uncertain. This CDR3 comprises 12 residues. Germline loops: CDR1 WNHNN, CDR2 SYGVQD (reference sequence). In DNA, the CDR3 is TGCGTCCCCTCCTACTCTGGAAACACCATATATTTT. Its protein is CVPSYSGNTIYF.

The genes are TRBV13 and TRBJ1-6; the D gene is possibly TRBD1 (5 bases). This CDR3 is built from 18 residues. Trimming shortened V by 4 bases and J by 7 bases, and 23 bases separated the two germline ends. Germline V gives CDR1 PRHDT, CDR2 FYEKMQ (reference sequence). The CDR3 coding sequence is TGTGCCAGCAGCTCGCAGATGTCCCGGGACGGAGGCAATTCACCCCTCCACTTT. Translating gives CASSSQMSRDGGNSPLHF.

The V and J genes are TRBV30 and TRBJ2-7, with D possibly being TRBD1 (5 bases). The germline gives CDR1 GTSNPN, CDR2 SVGIG (reference sequence). V was shortened by 0 bases and J by 6 bases, with 12 bases between the two germline ends. The CDR3 is made up of 13 amino acids. CDR3 protein: CAWSVGGATEQYF. The CDR3 region has the DNA TGTGCCTGGAGTGTTGGTGGGGCGACCGAGCAGTACTTC.

This sequence joins TRBV7-2 and TRBJ2-3; no firm D call. The length of the CDR3 is 14 residues. Trimming stripped 5 bases from V and 2 bases from J, with 11 bases between. Per the germline V gene, CDR1 is SGHTA and CDR2 is FQGNSA. The CDR3 region has the DNA TGTGCCAGCAGCCCCCTCTCGGCCACAGATACGCAGTATTTT. This translates into CASSPLSATDTQYF. The full variable domain, with the rest looked up from reference TRBV7-2 and TRBJ2-3, is GAGVSQSPSNKVTEKGKDVELRCDPISGHTALYWYRQSLGQGLEFLIYFQGNSAPDKSGLPSDRFSAERTGGSVSTLTIQRTQQEDSAVYLCASSPLSATDTQYFGPGTRLTVL.

The chain couples TRBV7-9 to TRBJ2-2; D gene unclear. Germline CDR1 is SEHNR and CDR2 is FQNEAQ (reference sequence). The V end was cut by 0 bases, the J end by 8 bases, with 7 bases between. The length of the CDR3 is 13 residues. The CDR3 here is CASSLALTGELFF. The CDR3 DNA follows: TGTGCCAGCAGCTTAGCGTTGACAGGGGAGCTGTTTTTT.

The J gene is TRBJ1-5, the V gene TRBV6-1; D not certain. The germline gives CDR1 MNHNS, CDR2 SASEGT. There are 15 residues in the CDR3. V was cut by 2 bases and J by 3 bases, with 11 bases left in between. The CDR3: CASSEPKANNQPQHF. CDR3 DNA: TGTGCCAGCAGTGAACCGAAGGCAAACAATCAGCCCCAGCATTTT.

The rearrangement links TRBV5-5 to TRBJ2-1; the D gene is possibly TRBD2 (6 bases). V was pared by 0 bases and J by 4 bases, with 11 bases between. The germline V gene encodes CDR1 SGHKS and CDR2 YYEKEE (reference sequence). CDR3 size: 15 residues. DNA of the CDR3: TGTGCCAGCAGCTTGGCCGGACTATCATACAATGAGCAGTTCTTC. Translated, it gives CASSLAGLSYNEQFF.

The table lists this clone with a few counts. The chain couples TRBV11-2 to TRBJ1-2; D is unclear. This CDR3 contains 15 residues. CDR1 and CDR2 from the germline V gene are SGHAT and FQNNGV. V shed 5 bases and J shed 3 bases, with 16 bases lying between them. CDR3 residues: CASSTSRNFYYGYTF. CDR3 DNA: TGTGCCAGCAGCACCTCCAGGAATTTCTACTATGGCTACACCTTC.

This rearrangement joins TRBV7-2 to TRBJ1-2, with 7 bases identical to TRBD1. CDR1 and CDR2 (germline): SGHTA, FQGNSA. Trimming at V came to 2 bases and at J to 6 bases, leaving 9 bases not matched to a gene. There are 15 residues in the CDR3. The CDR3 sequence is CASSLLYGTENGYTF. In DNA form, the CDR3 reads TGTGCCAGCAGCTTACTGTATGGGACAGAGAATGGCTACACCTTC.

The rearrangement joins TRBV20-1 to TRBJ1-2, with D perhaps matching TRBD1 (5 bases). The ends were cut back, 4 bases at V and 8 bases at J, with 11 bases in the middle. The CDR3 contains 11 residues. CDR1 and CDR2 (germline): DFQATT, SNEGSKA (reference sequence). The CDR3: CSATRQRGYTF. DNA of the CDR3: TGCAGTGCTACCCGACAGCGCGGCTACACCTTC.

The V call is TRBV19, the J call TRBJ1-1; the D gene is possibly TRBD1 (6 bases). V was shortened by 3 bases and J by 2 bases, with 13 bases between the two germline ends. The CDR3 runs to 15 residues. The germline CDR1 and CDR2 sequences are LNHDA and SQIVND (reference sequence). CDR3 loop: CASSIQWTVNTEAFF. The CDR3 nucleotides read TGTGCCAGTAGTATTCAATGGACAGTCAACACTGAAGCTTTCTTT.

This sequence joins TRBV25-1 and TRBJ1-4; 9 bases fit TRBD1. Unmatched junction bases numbered 5, after V lost 7 bases and J lost 5 bases. This CDR3 has 14 amino acids. CDR1 and CDR2 (germline): MGHDK, SYGVNS. CDR3 sequence: CASTRDRANEKLFF. The CDR3 DNA follows: TGTGCCAGCACCCGGGACAGGGCGAATGAAAAACTGTTTTTT.

In its sample, this clone was seen once. The chain combines TRBV6-5 with TRBJ2-3; D ambiguous. CDR3 length: 14 residues. Trimming left V 3 bases short and J 0 bases short, with 7 bases between. CDR1 is MNHEY and CDR2 is SVGAGI in the germline V gene. The DNA of the CDR3 is TGTGCCAGCAGTTATTGGCGGAGCACAGATACGCAGTATTTT. This translates into CASSYWRSTDTQYF.

The CDR3 DNA sequence: TGTGCCAGCAGTTACATTACAGGGGTCACAGATACGCAGTATTTT. Encoded protein: CASSYITGVTDTQYF. The chain combines TRBV27 with TRBJ2-3, with 7 bases that match TRBD1. The CDR3 is 15 residues long. V shed 4 bases, J shed 2 bases, and the junction held 6 bases outside the gene matches. In germline, CDR1 is MNHEY, CDR2 SMNVEV (reference sequence).

The J gene is TRBJ1-1, the V gene TRBV5-6; the D gene is possibly TRBD1 (5 bases). The CDR3 length is 12 residues. V was trimmed by 1 base and J by 7 bases, leaving 8 bases between them. The germline gives CDR1 SGHDT, CDR2 YYEEEE. CDR3 residues: CASSLTGLEAFF. CDR3 DNA sequence: TGTGCCAGCAGCTTGACAGGACTTGAAGCTTTCTTT.

The J gene is TRBJ1-3, the V gene TRBV6-6; no clear D. The germline gives CDR1 MNHNY, CDR2 SVGAGI (reference sequence). V was trimmed by 5 bases and J by 3 bases, leaving 8 bases between them. The CDR3 consists of 13 residues. CDR3 sequence reads: CASSPSVGNTIYF. CDR3 DNA: TGTGCCAGCAGTCCCTCGGTTGGAAACACCATATATTTT.

The chain couples TRBV14 to TRBJ2-5; 7 positions match TRBD2. V lost 0 bases to trimming and J lost 4 bases; unmatched junction nucleotides: 5. The CDR3 is 15 residues long. Per the germline V gene, CDR1 is SGHDN and CDR2 is FVKESK. This CDR3 reads CASSQEGLIGETQYF. The DNA of the CDR3 is TGTGCCAGCAGCCAAGAGGGACTAATCGGAGAGACCCAGTACTTC.

The genes are TRBV5-6 and TRBJ1-3; 7 bases line up with TRBD1. The V gene end was trimmed by 4 bases and the J gene end by 4 bases; junction bases not matched to a gene: 2. Per the germline V gene, CDR1 is SGHDT and CDR2 is YYEEEE. There are 13 residues in the CDR3. CDR3 nucleotides: TGTGCCAGCAGCAAGACAGGGGGAAACACCATATATTTT. It encodes CASSKTGGNTIYF.

The gene calls are TRBV6-6 and TRBJ2-7; D perhaps matches TRBD1 (5 bases). V was shortened by 0 bases and J by 7 bases, with 10 bases between the two germline ends. The germline V gene has CDR1 MNHNY and CDR2 SVGAGI (reference sequence). CDR3 length: 13 amino acids. The CDR3 here is CASSYSDTKEQYF. CDR3 DNA: TGTGCCAGCAGTTACTCGGACACTAAAGAGCAGTACTTC.

V usage is TRBV2 and J usage is TRBJ2-5; 9 bases match TRBD2. The V gene end was trimmed by 5 bases and the J gene end by 4 bases; junction bases not matched to a gene: 8. CDR1 SNHLY and CDR2 FYNNEI come from the germline V gene. There are 15 residues in the CDR3. The DNA for the CDR3 is TGTGCCAGCAGTCTAGGCGGGAGGGCCACAGAGACCCAGTACTTC. This encodes CASSLGGRATETQYF.